This T cell receptor beta chain stems from a study of blood T cell repertoires in COVID-19. Background on the study: Sources were T cells, B-cell-depleted T cells, or PBMCs; the material itself was cDNA or gDNA.

As handled by the study authors: Amplification of reference gene primers provided the estimated nucleated cell counts. Measured with immunoSEQ multiplex PCR; TCRdb has only the in-frame clones, and not every one. The V and J calls and clone size are taken from that table; D and trimming were inferred from the DNA. The data hold approximately 340,000 clones, with around 82% observed a single time. V lost 0 bases and J lost 7, with 15 bases in between. Germline CDR1 LGHNA, CDR2 YSLEER. This CDR3 comprises 15 residues. The chain links TRBV4-3 to TRBJ1-2; TRBD1 is a possible D gene (6 bases). Material: peripheral blood. The sequence derives from a young man with active or convalescent COVID-19. The DNA for the CDR3 is TGCGCCAGCAGCCAAGAAACGTCTACCAGGGGTGGCTACACCTTC. This gives the protein CASSQETSTRGGYTF.